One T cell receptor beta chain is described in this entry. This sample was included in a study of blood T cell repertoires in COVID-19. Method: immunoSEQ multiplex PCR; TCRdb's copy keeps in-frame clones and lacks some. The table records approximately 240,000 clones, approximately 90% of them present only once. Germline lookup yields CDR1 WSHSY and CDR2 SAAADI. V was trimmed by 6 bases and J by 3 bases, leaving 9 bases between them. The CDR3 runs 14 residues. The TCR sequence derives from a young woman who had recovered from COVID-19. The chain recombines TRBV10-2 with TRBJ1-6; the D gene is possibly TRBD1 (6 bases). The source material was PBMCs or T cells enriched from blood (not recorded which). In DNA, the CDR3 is TGCGCCAGCAGCCACAGGGACTATAATTCACCCCTCCACTTT. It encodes CASSHRDYNSPLHF.